This is a list of T cell receptor beta chains from one sample in a study of regulatory T cells in long-lasting Graves disease. TCRdb used MiXCR to reprocess the multiplex PCR reads, holding one entry per CDR3 protein. Found here are about 620,000 distinct CDR3 sequences, 16% of them singletons; the top ten hold roughly 18%. Another study also made use of these data, one on T cells in Graves' hyperthyroidism and ophthalmopathy.

The starting material was peripheral blood mononuclear cells (PBMCs), obtained at new diagnosis, from a patient treated with antithyroid drugs. These receptors originate from a woman in her twenties or thirties with Graves disease. The CDR3 runs from the conserved cysteine through the conserved F or W. The D gene is left open where the match is weak. Rows may omit the clone size; those that give it use once, few, many or a size class.

TRBJ1-3 | . | . | TRBV20-1 | CSARARANGNTIYF | TGCAGTGCTAGAGCCAGGGCTAATGGAAACACCATATATTTT
TRBJ2-5 | . | few | TRBV5-5 | CASSPTVYQETQYF | TGTGCCAGCAGCCCTACAGTGTACCAAGAGACCCAGTACTTC
TRBJ2-1 | . | many | TRBV28 | CASSPFGRDKFNEQFF | TGTGCCAGCAGCCCCTTCGGTAGGGACAAATTCAATGAGCAGTTCTTC
TRBJ1-2 | TRBD1 | . | TRBV18 | CASSTLTGAGYTF | TGTGCCAGCTCAACTCTGACAGGGGCTGGCTACACCTTC
TRBJ1-1 | TRBD1 | many | TRBV2 | CASRLRGLTEAFF | TGTGCCAGCAGATTGAGGGGGCTCACTGAAGCTTTCTTT
TRBJ2-1 | . | many | TRBV5-1 | CASSFSQVDEQFF | TGCGCCAGCAGCTTCTCACAAGTGGATGAGCAGTTCTTC
TRBJ2-6 | . | many | TRBV6-1 | CASSEWTSGANVLTF | TGTGCCAGCAGTGAATGGACCTCTGGGGCCAACGTCCTGACTTTC
TRBJ2-7 | . | . | TRBV9 | CASSGSMSGSLEQYF | TGTGCCAGCAGCGGTTCAATGTCTGGGTCTTTAGAGCAGTACTTC
TRBJ1-2 | TRBD1 | few | TRBV7-2 | CASSLDTGAEGYTF | TGTGCCAGCAGCTTAGATACAGGGGCGGAAGGCTACACCTTC
TRBJ2-1 | . | . | TRBV18 | CASSVTMEGYNEQFF | TGTGCCAGCTCCGTTACCATGGAGGGCTACAATGAGCAGTTCTTC
TRBJ2-2 | . | many | TRBV28 | CASSLAQMNTGELFF | TGTGCCAGCAGTTTAGCACAGATGAACACCGGGGAGCTGTTTTTT
TRBJ2-1 | . | few | TRBV6-1 | CASSELGDSYNEQFF | TGTGCCAGCAGTGAATTGGGGGACTCCTACAATGAGCAGTTCTTC
TRBJ2-5 | TRBD2 | . | TRBV4-1 | CASSQPGLAGNQETQYF | TGCGCCAGCAGCCAGCCGGGACTAGCGGGGAACCAAGAGACCCAGTACTTC
TRBJ2-3 | TRBD2 | . | TRBV20-1 | CSTSGRARTDTQYF | TGCAGCACCAGCGGGAGGGCCCGCACAGATACGCAGTATTTT
TRBJ2-1 | TRBD2 | many | TRBV7-8 | CASSGTSGNNEQFF | TGTGCCAGCAGCGGGACTAGCGGTAACAATGAGCAGTTCTTC
TRBJ1-1 | TRBD1 | many | TRBV3-1 | CASSLTQGGKAFF | TGTGCCAGCAGCCTAACCCAGGGGGGGAAGGCTTTCTTT
TRBJ2-3 | . | many | TRBV7-3 | CASSLTKVRTDTQYF | TGTGCCAGCAGCTTGACCAAGGTCCGCACAGATACGCAGTATTTT
TRBJ2-3 | TRBD2 | many | TRBV10-3 | CAISTLAERTDTQYF | TGTGCCATCAGCACCCTAGCGGAGCGCACAGATACGCAGTATTTT
TRBJ2-4 | . | . | TRBV6-2/TRBV6-3 | CASFSQLAKNIQYF | TGTGCCAGCTTTAGTCAGCTAGCCAAAAACATTCAGTACTTC
TRBJ2-4 | TRBD1 | once | TRBV19 | CASRDREEKRAKNIQYF | TGTGCCAGTAGGGACAGGGAGGAGAAGCGGGCCAAAAACATTCAGTACTTC
TRBJ1-5 | . | many | TRBV5-6 | CASSLYAGVQPQHF | TGTGCCAGCAGCTTGTATGCGGGGGTTCAGCCCCAGCATTTT
TRBJ2-3 | TRBD2 | few | TRBV30 | CAAGLAGLTDTQYF | TGTGCCGCGGGACTAGCGGGCCTCACAGATACGCAGTATTTT
TRBJ2-7 | . | . | TRBV19 | CASSIGLSYEQYF | TGTGCCAGTAGTATAGGACTTTCCTACGAGCAGTACTTC
TRBJ1-1 | TRBD1 | many | TRBV28 | CASSAQGAGAFF | TGTGCCAGCAGTGCACAGGGGGCCGGCGCTTTCTTT
TRBJ2-3 | TRBD2 | many | TRBV28 | CASIKTSGRRTDTQYF | TGTGCCAGCATTAAGACTAGCGGTAGGAGAACAGATACGCAGTATTTT
TRBJ2-7 | . | many | TRBV18 | CASSARMTYEQYF | TGTGCCAGCTCGGCACGGATGACCTACGAGCAGTACTTC
TRBJ1-5 | TRBD1 | many | TRBV20-1 | CSAAPTGGDQPQHF | TGCAGTGCTGCCCCTACAGGGGGCGACCAGCCCCAGCATTTT
TRBJ1-1 | TRBD1 | many | TRBV7-2 | CASRLKGQGEAFF | TGTGCCAGCAGGTTAAAGGGACAGGGCGAGGCTTTCTTT
TRBJ1-4 | . | many | TRBV2 | CASSDLGGADEKLFF | TGTGCCAGCAGTGATTTGGGGGGCGCGGATGAAAAACTGTTTTTT
TRBJ1-5 | TRBD1 | . | TRBV2 | CASDDGDREGLPQHF | TGTGCCAGCGACGATGGGGACAGGGAAGGACTGCCCCAGCATTTT
TRBJ2-7 | TRBD2 | many | TRBV12-3/TRBV12-4 | CASSRTSGGSDEQYF | TGTGCCAGCAGCCGGACTAGCGGGGGATCAGACGAGCAGTACTTC
TRBJ1-3 | TRBD1 | . | TRBV9 | CASSVARRDRSNSGNTIYF | TGTGCCAGCAGCGTAGCTAGGCGGGACAGGAGTAACTCTGGAAACACCATATATTTT
TRBJ2-1 | . | . | TRBV5-4 | CASFRDAGPYNEQFF | TGTGCCAGCTTCCGGGACGCGGGTCCTTACAATGAGCAGTTCTTC
TRBJ2-7 | TRBD2 | many | TRBV7-9 | CASSPRGGGEQYF | TGTGCCAGCAGCCCCCGGGGGGGGGGGGAGCAGTACTTC
TRBJ2-5 | TRBD2 | . | TRBV20-1 | CSARLADELQYF | TGCAGTGCTAGACTAGCGGATGAACTTCAGTACTTC
TRBJ1-2 | . | few | TRBV11-2 | CASSRGGSAGNGYTF | TGTGCCAGCAGTAGGGGGGGCAGCGCGGGGAATGGCTACACCTTC
TRBJ1-2 | . | many | TRBV7-2 | CASSLKGVGYGYTF | TGTGCCAGCAGCTTAAAGGGGGTAGGCTATGGCTACACCTTC
TRBJ2-1 | . | many | TRBV12-5 | CASGSSPSSDLPNEQFF | TGTGCTAGTGGTTCCTCCCCCTCTAGCGACTTACCGAATGAGCAGTTCTTC
TRBJ1-4 | . | few | TRBV30 | CAWSVQQGWGKLFF | TGTGCCTGGAGTGTACAGCAGGGTTGGGGAAAACTGTTTTTT
TRBJ2-3 | TRBD1 | . | TRBV3-1 | CASSPPGTGVPTQYF | TGTGCCAGCAGCCCACCCGGGACAGGGGTCCCTACGCAGTATTTT
TRBJ2-7 | TRBD2 | many | TRBV6-5 | CASSYLGLAGYEQYF | TGTGCCAGCAGTTACCTGGGACTAGCGGGATACGAGCAGTACTTC